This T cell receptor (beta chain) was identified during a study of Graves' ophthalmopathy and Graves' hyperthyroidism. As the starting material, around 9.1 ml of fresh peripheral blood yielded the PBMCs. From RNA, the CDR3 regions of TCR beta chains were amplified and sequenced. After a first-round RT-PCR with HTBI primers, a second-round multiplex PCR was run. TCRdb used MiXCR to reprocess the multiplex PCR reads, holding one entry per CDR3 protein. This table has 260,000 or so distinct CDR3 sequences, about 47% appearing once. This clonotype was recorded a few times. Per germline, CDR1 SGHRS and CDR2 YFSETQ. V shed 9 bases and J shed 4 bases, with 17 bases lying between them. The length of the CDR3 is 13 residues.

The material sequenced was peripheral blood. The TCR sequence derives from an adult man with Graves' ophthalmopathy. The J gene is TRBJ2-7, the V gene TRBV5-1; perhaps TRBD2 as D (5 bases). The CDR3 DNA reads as TGCGCCACCAGTCGGGGATCGCCTTACGAGCAGTACTTC. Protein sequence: CATSRGSPYEQYF.